These T cell receptor beta chains were read from a single sample in a study of T cells in Graves' hyperthyroidism and ophthalmopathy. TCRdb reanalysed the multiplex PCR reads using MiXCR and keeps one entry per CDR3 protein. The table lists fewer than 850,000 distinct CDR3 sequences, about 18% of them singletons. Sample: blood. Receptor source: a man between 45 and 60 years old with Graves' hyperthyroidism. CDR3s include the opening cysteine and the closing phenylalanine or tryptophan. The D gene is left open where the match is weak. Size is stated for part of the rows, as once, few or many counts, or as a class when the clone is expanded.

TRBV5-1	TRBJ2-1	.	TRBD2	TGCGCCAGCAGCCCTCCGGGGGGGACAAATTACAATGAGCAGTTCTTC	CASSPPGGTNYNEQFF
TRBV12-3/TRBV12-4	TRBJ1-1	many	.	TGTGCCAGCAGTTTTTCAGGGCTGAACACTGAAGCTTTCTTT	CASSFSGLNTEAFF
TRBV3-1	TRBJ2-3	few	TRBD2	TGTGCCAGCAGCCAAGATACGGGGAGCGGGACTTACAGAGATACGCAGTATTTT	CASSQDTGSGTYRDTQYF
TRBV28	TRBJ1-3	few	.	TGTGCCAGCAGCCCCGATCCGTCTGGAAACACCATATATTTT	CASSPDPSGNTIYF
TRBV20-1	TRBJ2-7	.	.	TGCAGTGCTGCATGGATGAGAGCCTCCTACGAGCAGTACTTC	CSAAWMRASYEQYF
TRBV28	TRBJ1-5	many	TRBD1	TGTGCCAGCCGTAACGGGAGGGAGGGGGCGCGTCAGCCCCAGCATTTT	CASRNGREGARQPQHF
TRBV27	TRBJ1-2	.	.	.	CASSFGQGNYGCTF
TRBV27	TRBJ1-1	.	.	TGTGCCAGCAGTTTATCGGCGGCGGTGAACACTGAAGCTTTCTTT	CASSLSAAVNTEAFF
TRBV20-1	TRBJ2-1	.	TRBD2	TGCAGTGCCTCGAGGACTAGGCGGGCCTACAATGAGCAGTTCTTC	CSASRTRRAYNEQFF
TRBV18	TRBJ2-2	.	.	TGTGCCAGCTCACCGCGACAGCTTACCAACACCGGGGAGCTGTTTTTT	CASSPRQLTNTGELFF
TRBV20-1	TRBJ2-5	.	TRBD2	TGCAGTGCTAGAGATTTCGCGGGAGTGAAGACCCAGTACTTC	CSARDFAGVKTQYF
TRBV19	TRBJ1-1	many	.	TGTGCCAGTAGATCAGCGGGTGAGGGTGTGCCGAACACTGAAGCTTTCTTT	CASRSAGEGVPNTEAFF
TRBV5-1	TRBJ1-3	.	.	TGCGCCAGCAGCCGGGCCTCTGGAAACACCATATATTTT	CASSRASGNTIYF
TRBV25-1	TRBJ2-2	.	.	TGTGCCAGCAACCCGGGCACCGGGGAGCTGTTTTTT	CASNPGTGELFF
TRBV4-1	TRBJ2-1	few	TRBD2	TGCGCCAGCAGCCAAGATACGGGGGGTAGGGATGAGCAGTTCTTC	CASSQDTGGRDEQFF
TRBV5-1	TRBJ1-2	.	.	TGCGCCAGCAGCACAGGACAGACCAGCTACACCTTC	CASSTGQTSYTF
TRBV4-1	TRBJ1-5	.	.	TGCGCCAGCAGCCTAGGGGGTGGGGGGGGCTATCAGCCCCAGCATTTT	CASSLGGGGGYQPQHF
TRBV2	TRBJ2-5	many	.	TGTGCCAGTCTGGACCCCGTCCAAGAGACCCAGTACTTC	CASLDPVQETQYF
TRBV10-1	TRBJ1-1	many	TRBD1	TGCGCCAGCAGTGAAACAGGGGTTAGGACTGAAGCTTTCTTT	CASSETGVRTEAFF
TRBV19	TRBJ1-1	many	.	TGTGCCAGTAGTATAGAAGGACAGCTGAACACTGAAGCTTTCTTT	CASSIEGQLNTEAFF
TRBV19	TRBJ2-4	.	TRBD2	TGTGCCAGTAGTACTGAGGGGACTAGCGTAAACATTCAGTACTTC	CASSTEGTSVNIQYF
TRBV2	TRBJ2-1	many	.	TGTGCCAGCAGTCGCCGTGACGGAATGGCTGAGCAGTTCTTC	CASSRRDGMAEQFF
TRBV7-8	TRBJ1-4	many	.	TGTGCCAGCAGCTTAGCGAGGGGGGGAACTGAAAAACTGTTTTTT	CASSLARGGTEKLFF
TRBV28	TRBJ2-5	many	.	TGTGCCAGCAGTTTAGGGGGCCAGGGAGGCGACGAGACCCAGTACTTC	CASSLGGQGGDETQYF
TRBV7-9	TRBJ2-1	many	TRBD2	TGTGCCAGCAGCCCAAGGTCTAGCGGGTACAATGAGCAGTTCTTC	CASSPRSSGYNEQFF
TRBV28	TRBJ1-1	many	.	TGTGCCAGCAGGTTGACGGAGGGCGCTGAAGCTTTCTTT	CASRLTEGAEAFF
TRBV5-1	TRBJ2-1	.	.	TGCGCCAGCAGCTTGGTGGCCTACAATGAGCAGTTCTTC	CASSLVAYNEQFF
TRBV28	TRBJ2-7	many	TRBD1	TGTGCCAGCAGTACACAGGGGGCCCGCCGCGAGCAGTACTTC	CASSTQGARREQYF
TRBV6-2/TRBV6-3	TRBJ2-7	.	.	TGTGCCAGCAGTTACTCGCAGGGGATTCACGAGCAGTACTTC	CASSYSQGIHEQYF
TRBV15	TRBJ2-1	few	TRBD2	TGTGCCACCAGCAGAGAAAGACAGCGGGGGCCCTACAATGAGCAGTTCTTC	CATSRERQRGPYNEQFF
TRBV6-5	TRBJ1-2	many	.	TGTGCCAGCAGTTACGGAGGTGGCTATGGCTACACCTTC	CASSYGGGYGYTF
TRBV24-1	TRBJ2-5	many	.	TGTGCCACCAGTGATCCGGAGGGCCGGGAGACCCAGTACTTC	CATSDPEGRETQYF
TRBV7-2	TRBJ2-5	.	TRBD2	TGTGCCAGCAGCACCTCAATTAGCGGGATTGGGGCAGAGACCCAGTACTTC	CASSTSISGIGAETQYF
TRBV3-1	TRBJ2-3	.	TRBD2	TGTGCCAGTTCTATAGCGGGGCCGCGGGATACGCAGTATTTT	CASSIAGPRDTQYF
TRBV19	TRBJ1-5	.	TRBD1	TGTGCCAGTACCGGGGGGACAGTTAATCAGCCCCAGCATTTT	CASTGGTVNQPQHF
TRBV24-1	TRBJ2-3	many	.	TGTGCCACCAGTGATTTACGTTACGACTCAGATACGCAGTATTTT	CATSDLRYDSDTQYF
TRBV10-3	TRBJ1-2	.	.	TGTGCCATCAGCCAGGGAGGGGGTGGCTACACCTTC	CAISQGGGGYTF
TRBV6-6	TRBJ2-1	.	.	TGTGCCAGCAGTTACAATTCCTACAATGAGCAGTTCTTC	CASSYNSYNEQFF
TRBV7-9	TRBJ2-3	many	TRBD1	TGTGCCAGCAGCTCCGGGACAGGGACAGATACGCAGTATTTT	CASSSGTGTDTQYF
TRBV29-1	TRBJ1-3	.	.	.	CSVGQGAAGNTICF